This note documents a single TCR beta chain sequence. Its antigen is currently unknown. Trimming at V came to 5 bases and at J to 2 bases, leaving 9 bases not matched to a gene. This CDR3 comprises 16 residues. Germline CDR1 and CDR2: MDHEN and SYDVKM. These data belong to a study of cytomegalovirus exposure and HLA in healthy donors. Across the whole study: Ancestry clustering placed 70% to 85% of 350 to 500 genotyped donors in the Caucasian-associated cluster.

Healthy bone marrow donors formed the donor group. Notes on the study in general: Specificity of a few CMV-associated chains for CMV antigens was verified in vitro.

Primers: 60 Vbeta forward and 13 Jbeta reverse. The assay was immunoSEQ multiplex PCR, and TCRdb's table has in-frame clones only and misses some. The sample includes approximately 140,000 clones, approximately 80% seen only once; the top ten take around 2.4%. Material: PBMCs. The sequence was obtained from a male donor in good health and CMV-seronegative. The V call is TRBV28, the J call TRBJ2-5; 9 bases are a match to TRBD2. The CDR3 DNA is TGTGCCAGCAGTCTCCTCCTAGCGGGGACGCAAGAGACCCAGTACTTC. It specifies CASSLLLAGTQETQYF. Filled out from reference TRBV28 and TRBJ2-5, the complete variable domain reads DVKVTQSSRYLVKRTGEKVFLECVQDMDHENMFWYRQDPGLGLRLIYFSYDVKMKEKGDIPEGYSVSREKKERFSLILESASTNQTSMYLCASSLLLAGTQETQYFGPGTRLLVL.